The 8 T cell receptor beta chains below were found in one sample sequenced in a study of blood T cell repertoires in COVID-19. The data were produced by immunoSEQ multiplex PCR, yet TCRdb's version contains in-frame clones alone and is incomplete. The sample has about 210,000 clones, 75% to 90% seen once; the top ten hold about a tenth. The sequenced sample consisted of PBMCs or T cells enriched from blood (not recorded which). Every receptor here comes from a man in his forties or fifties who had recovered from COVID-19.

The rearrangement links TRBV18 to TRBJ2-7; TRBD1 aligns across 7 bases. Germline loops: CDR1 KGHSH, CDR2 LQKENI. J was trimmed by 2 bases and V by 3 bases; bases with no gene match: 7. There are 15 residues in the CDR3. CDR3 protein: CASSPRGGSAYEQYF. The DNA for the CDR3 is TGTGCCAGCTCACCCCGAGGGGGCAGTGCCTACGAGCAGTACTTC.

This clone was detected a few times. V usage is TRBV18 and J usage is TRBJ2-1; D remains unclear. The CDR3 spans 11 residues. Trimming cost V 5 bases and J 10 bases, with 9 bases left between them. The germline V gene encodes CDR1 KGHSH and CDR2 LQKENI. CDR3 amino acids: CASSNTMEQFF. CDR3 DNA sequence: TGTGCCAGCTCAAATACAATGGAGCAGTTCTTC.

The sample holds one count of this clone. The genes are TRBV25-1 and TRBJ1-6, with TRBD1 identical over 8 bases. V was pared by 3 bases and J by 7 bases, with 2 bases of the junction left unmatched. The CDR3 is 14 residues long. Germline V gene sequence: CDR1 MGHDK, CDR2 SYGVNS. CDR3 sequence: CASSENRGNSPLHF. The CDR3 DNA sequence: TGTGCCAGCAGTGAGAACAGGGGGAATTCACCCCTCCACTTT.

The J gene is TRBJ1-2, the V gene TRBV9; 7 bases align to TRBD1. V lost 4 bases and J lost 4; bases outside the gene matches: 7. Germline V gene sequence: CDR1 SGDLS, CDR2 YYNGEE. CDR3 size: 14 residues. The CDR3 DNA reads TGTGCCAGCAGCACTTACGACAGGGCCTATGGCTACACCTTC. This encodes CASSTYDRAYGYTF.

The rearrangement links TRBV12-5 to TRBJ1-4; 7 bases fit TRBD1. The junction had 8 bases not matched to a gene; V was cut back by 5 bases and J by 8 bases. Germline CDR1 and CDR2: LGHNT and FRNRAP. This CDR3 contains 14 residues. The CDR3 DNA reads TGTGCTAGTGGTGGCCTCTTGGACAGGGAAAAACTGTTTTTT. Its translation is CASGGLLDREKLFF.

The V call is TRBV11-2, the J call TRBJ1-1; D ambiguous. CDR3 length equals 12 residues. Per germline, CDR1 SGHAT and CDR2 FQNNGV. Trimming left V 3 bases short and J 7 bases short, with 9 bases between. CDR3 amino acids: CASSFSNGEAFF. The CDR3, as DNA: TGTGCCAGCAGCTTTTCTAATGGTGAAGCTTTCTTT.

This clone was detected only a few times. CDR3 loop: CATSRQSNEKLFF. The CDR3 region has the DNA TGTGCCACCTCCCGACAGTCTAATGAAAAACTGTTTTTT. The chain couples TRBV10-3 to TRBJ1-4; the D gene is possibly TRBD1 (5 bases). Germline-derived CDR1 and CDR2 are ENHRY and SYGVKD. Trimming shortened V by 10 bases and J by 3 bases, and 12 bases separated the two germline ends. The CDR3 has 13 residues.

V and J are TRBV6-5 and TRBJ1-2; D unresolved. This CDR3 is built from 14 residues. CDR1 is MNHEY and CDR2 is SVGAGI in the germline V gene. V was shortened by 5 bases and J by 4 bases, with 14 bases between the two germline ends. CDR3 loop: CASSSTGPSYGYTF. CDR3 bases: TGTGCCAGCAGTAGCACCGGCCCTAGCTATGGCTACACCTTC.